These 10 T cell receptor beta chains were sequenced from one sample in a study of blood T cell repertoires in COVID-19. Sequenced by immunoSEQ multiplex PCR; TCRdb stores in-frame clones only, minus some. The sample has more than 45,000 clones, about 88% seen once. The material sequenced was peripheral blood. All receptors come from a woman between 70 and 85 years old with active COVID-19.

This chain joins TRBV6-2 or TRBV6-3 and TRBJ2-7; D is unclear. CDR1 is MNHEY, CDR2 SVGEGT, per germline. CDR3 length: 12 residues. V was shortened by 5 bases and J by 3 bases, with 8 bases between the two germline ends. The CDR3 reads CASSLTYYEQYF. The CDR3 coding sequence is TGTGCCAGCAGTCTAACCTACTACGAGCAGTACTTC.

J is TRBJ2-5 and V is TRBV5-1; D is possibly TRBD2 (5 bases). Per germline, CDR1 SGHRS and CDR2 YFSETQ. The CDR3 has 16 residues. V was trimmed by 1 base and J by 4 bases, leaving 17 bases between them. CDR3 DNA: TGCGCCAGCAGCTTGAGCGGACGGATCCTCATAGAGACCCAGTACTTC. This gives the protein CASSLSGRILIETQYF. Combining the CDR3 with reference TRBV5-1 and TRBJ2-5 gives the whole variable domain KAGVTQTPRYLIKTRGQQVTLSCSPISGHRSVSWYQQTPGQGLQFLFEYFSETQRNKGNFPGRFSGRQFSNSRSEMNVSTLELGDSALYLCASSLSGRILIETQYFGPGTRLLVL.

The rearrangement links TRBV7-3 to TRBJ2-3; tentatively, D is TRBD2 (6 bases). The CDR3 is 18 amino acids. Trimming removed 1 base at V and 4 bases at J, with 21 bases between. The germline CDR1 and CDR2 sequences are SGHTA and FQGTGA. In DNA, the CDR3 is TGTGCCAGCAGCTTAAATGCTGCGGGACTTCCTCCCGCAGATACGCAGTATTTT. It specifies CASSLNAAGLPPADTQYF.

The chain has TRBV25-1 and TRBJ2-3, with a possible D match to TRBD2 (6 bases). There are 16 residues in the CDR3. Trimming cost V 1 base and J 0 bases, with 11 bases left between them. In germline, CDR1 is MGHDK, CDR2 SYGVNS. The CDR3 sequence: CASSEWGGTSTDTQYF. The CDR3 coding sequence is TGTGCCAGCAGTGAATGGGGCGGGACTAGCACAGATACGCAGTATTTT.

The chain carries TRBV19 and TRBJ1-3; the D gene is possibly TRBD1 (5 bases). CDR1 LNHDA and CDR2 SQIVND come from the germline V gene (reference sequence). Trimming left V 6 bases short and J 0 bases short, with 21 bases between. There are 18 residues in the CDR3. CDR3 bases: TGTGCCAGTAGCCGAGACAGCGGGGGACCACACTCTGGAAACACCATATATTTT. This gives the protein CASSRDSGGPHSGNTIYF.

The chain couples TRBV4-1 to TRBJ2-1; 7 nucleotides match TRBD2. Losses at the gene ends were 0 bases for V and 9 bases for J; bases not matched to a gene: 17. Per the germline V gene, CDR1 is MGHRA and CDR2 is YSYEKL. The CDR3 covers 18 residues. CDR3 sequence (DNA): TGCGCCAGCAGCCAAGATCCCGTTGGCGGGAGTATAGGTGGTGAGCAGTTCTTC. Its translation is CASSQDPVGGSIGGEQFF.

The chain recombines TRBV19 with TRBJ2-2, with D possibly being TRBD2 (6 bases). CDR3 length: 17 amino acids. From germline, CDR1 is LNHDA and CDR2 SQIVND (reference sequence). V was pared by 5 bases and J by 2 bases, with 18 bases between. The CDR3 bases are TGTGCCAGTAGTCTAAAATCGGGACTTATCAACACCGGGGAGCTGTTTTTT. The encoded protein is CASSLKSGLINTGELFF.

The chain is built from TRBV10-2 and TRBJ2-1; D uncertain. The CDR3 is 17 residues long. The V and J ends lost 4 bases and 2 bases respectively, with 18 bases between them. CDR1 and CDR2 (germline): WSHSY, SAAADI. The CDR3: CASSVGRLSRPYNEQFF. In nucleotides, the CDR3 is TGCGCCAGCAGTGTTGGAAGACTCTCCAGACCCTACAATGAGCAGTTCTTC.

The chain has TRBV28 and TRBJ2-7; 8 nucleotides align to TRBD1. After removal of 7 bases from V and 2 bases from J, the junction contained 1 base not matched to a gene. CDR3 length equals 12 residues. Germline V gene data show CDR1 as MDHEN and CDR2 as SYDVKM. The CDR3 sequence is CASMDRAYEQYF. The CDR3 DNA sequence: TGTGCCAGCATGGACAGGGCCTACGAGCAGTACTTC.

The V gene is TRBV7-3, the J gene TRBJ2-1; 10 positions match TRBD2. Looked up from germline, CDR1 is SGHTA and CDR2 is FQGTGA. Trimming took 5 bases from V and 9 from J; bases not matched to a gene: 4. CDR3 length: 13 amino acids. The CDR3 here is CASSTSGNIEQFF. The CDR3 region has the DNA TGTGCCAGCAGCACTAGCGGGAATATTGAGCAGTTCTTC.